The 13 T cell receptor beta chains below come from one sample, sequenced in a study of CD8+CD57+ T cells in acquired aplastic anemia (dated by TCRdb to the late 2010s). Patients chosen for sequencing had shown expansion of CD8+CD57+ cells by flow cytometry. The instrument was an Illumina HiSeq 2000. Genomic DNA was used as template for profiling of TCR beta VDJ combinations and CDR3 sequences. TCRdb reprocessed the public reads (quality trimming at Q25 with fastp, clone calling with MiXCR) and kept in-frame beta chains. Rows merge per CDR3 protein into single entries with the most common DNA and genes. Across this sample there are around 200,000 distinct CDR3 sequences, with over 40% seen only once. The ten largest clonotypes hold about 20% of the sample. Material: sorted CD4+, CD8+, or CD8+CD57+ T cells (not recorded which) from PBMCs. These receptors all stem from a human donor with aplastic anemia.

In this sample, this clonotype turned up a few times. V is TRBV24-1 and J is TRBJ2-5; 9 bases are a match to TRBD1. The CDR3 extends over 15 amino acids. Germline assignment: CDR1 KGHDR and CDR2 SFDVKD. The V segment lost 4 bases and the J segment 3 bases; nucleotides outside the gene matches: 5. CDR3 in amino acids: CATSDRDRGKETQYF. The CDR3, as DNA: TGTGCCACCAGTGACCGTGACAGGGGGAAAGAGACCCAGTACTTC.

The chain uses TRBV27 and TRBJ2-1; D remains unclear. Trimming shortened V by 10 bases and J by 5 bases, and 9 bases separated the two germline ends. This CDR3 has 11 residues. CDR1 is MNHEY, CDR2 SMNVEV, per germline (reference sequence). CDR3 amino acids: CATLWDNEQFF. For the CDR3, the DNA is TGTGCCACCCTTTGGGACAATGAGCAGTTCTTC.

A note on this clonotype: A much larger clone differs by one base, so this may be a read error. The V call is TRBV7-3, the J call TRBJ2-3, with D maybe TRBD1 (5 bases). The DNA end favors TRBJ1-5, so the J call may be wrong. Germline CDR1 and CDR2: SGHTA and FQGTGA. This CDR3 is 17 amino acids long. CDR3 DNA: TGTGCCAGCAGCCAAGCGGCTAGCGGGGGGGTTAGAGATACGCAGCATTTT. This sequence encodes CASSQAASGGVRDTQHF.

At least ten counts were recorded for this clonotype. V is TRBV6-1 and J is TRBJ1-2; D unclear. This CDR3 contains 14 residues. CDR1 MNHNS and CDR2 SASEGT come from the germline V gene. Trimming took 1 base from V and 7 from J, leaving 13 bases between them. The CDR3 sequence: CASSEVRRQLGYTF. DNA for the CDR3: TGTGCCAGCAGTGAAGTCCGCAGGCAACTTGGCTACACCTTC.

This clonotype has a count of ten or more. In nucleotides, the CDR3 is TGTGCCACCAGTGACTCGACAGGGAGGTATCAGCCCCAGCATTTT. As protein: CATSDSTGRYQPQHF. The rearrangement uses TRBV24-1 and TRBJ1-5; 7 bases align to TRBD1. CDR3 size: 15 residues. Germline CDR1 is KGHDR and CDR2 is SFDVKD. Trimming at V came to 4 bases and at J to 5 bases, leaving 7 bases not matched to a gene.

Comments on this clonotype: A junction boundary mismatches the germline segment, possibly from a read error. This sequence joins TRBV3-1 and TRBJ1-2, with TRBD1 identical over 7 bases. Germline V gene sequence: CDR1 LGHDT, CDR2 YNNKEL (reference sequence). The CDR3 extends over 14 amino acids. The CDR3 protein is CASSQDSTGNGCTF. The CDR3 DNA reads TGTGCCAGCAGCCAAGACTCGACAGGGAACGGCTGCACCTTC.

The chain uses TRBV6-6 and TRBJ1-1; D is unresolved. The CDR3 is made up of 11 amino acids. Germline V gives CDR1 MNHNY, CDR2 SVGAGI (reference sequence). V was pared by 2 bases and J by 9 bases, with 7 bases between. The CDR3 here is CASSYGGQAFF. In DNA form, the CDR3 reads TGTGCCAGCAGTTACGGCGGCCAAGCTTTCTTT.

This sequence joins TRBV2 and TRBJ2-7; D not certain. The CDR3 contains 14 residues. Germline CDR1 reads SNHLY; CDR2 reads FYNNEI. Trimming cost V 6 bases and J 3 bases, with 15 bases left between them. The CDR3 DNA sequence: TGTGCCAGCAGCCTTAGCTTCCAACTCTACGAGCAGTACTTC. It is translated as CASSLSFQLYEQYF. Supplemented by reference TRBV2 and TRBJ2-7, the full variable domain reads EPEVTQTPSHQVTQMGQEVILRCVPISNHLYFYWYRQILGQKVEFLVSFYNNEISEKSEIFDDQFSVERPDGSNFTLKIRSTKLEDSAMYFCASSLSFQLYEQYFGPGTRLTVT.

To note about this clonotype: This CDR3 is missing its conserved last phenylalanine or tryptophan, likely due to a read error. Because the CDR3's place on the DNA is in doubt, the DNA is left out and the CDR3 is given as listed by TCRdb. V is TRBV15 and J is TRBJ2-2; the table's D call TRBD1 went unverified against the DNA. From its first to its last residue, the CDR3 has 11 amino acids. Germline CDR1 is LNHNV and CDR2 is YYDKDF (reference sequence). CDR3 in amino acids: CATSRGGGGNS.

This clonotype was observed a handful of times. The chain uses TRBV18 and TRBJ1-3; D perhaps matches TRBD1 (5 bases). Trimming shortened V by 2 bases and J by 3 bases, and 11 bases separated the two germline ends. Germline CDR1 and CDR2: KGHSH and LQKENI. CDR3 length: 15 amino acids. The CDR3 DNA reads as TGTGCCAGCTCACCAGGTGGCCAGGGTGGAAACACCATATATTTT. Encoded protein: CASSPGGQGGNTIYF.

V is TRBV6-6 and J is TRBJ1-5, with D unresolved. The V end was cut by 6 bases, the J end by 0 bases, with 12 bases between. The CDR3 sequence is 15 residues long. Per the germline V gene, CDR1 is MNHNY and CDR2 is SVGAGI (reference sequence). The CDR3 nucleotides are TGTGCCAGCAGACTTGAGGGAGTTAGCAATCAGCCCCAGCATTTT. Residues: CASRLEGVSNQPQHF.

The chain couples TRBV7-7 to TRBJ2-2; TRBD2 aligns across 8 bases. The CDR3 is made up of 19 amino acids. The V gene end was trimmed by 1 base and the J gene end by 7 bases; junction bases not matched to a gene: 17. The germline V gene encodes CDR1 SSHAT and CDR2 FNYEAQ (reference sequence). In DNA form, the CDR3 reads TGTGCCAGCAGCTTAGGGGGTGGGCAGCGGGGGATGAAGGGCGGGGAGCTGTTTTTT. Its translation is CASSLGGGQRGMKGGELFF.

The V call is TRBV20-1, the J call TRBJ1-2; 11 nucleotides match TRBD1. Trimming cost V 6 bases and J 5 bases; bases outside gene matches: 5. The CDR3 has 13 residues. CDR1 is DFQATT, CDR2 SNEGSKA, per germline (reference sequence). In nucleotides, the CDR3 is TGCAGTGCCGGACAGGGGGCTTGGTATGGCTACACCTTC. It codes for CSAGQGAWYGYTF.